The present entry profiles one T cell receptor (beta chain) with its context. Its antigen is unknown. This sample is drawn from a study of CXCR3-negative and CXCR3-positive naive CD8 T cells. UMI-tagged TRB cDNA libraries were built via 5' RACE. From its re-call of the 5' RACE reads, TCRdb lists each CDR3 protein once, without DNA. This listing includes 100,000 to 150,000 distinct CDR3 sequences. Germline lookup yields CDR1 SNHLY and CDR2 FYNNEI. The CDR3 spans 17 residues. Study-wide points: For naive cells, CXCR3-negative and CXCR3-positive subsets had similar TRBV-TRBJ usage; for memory cells, usage differed.

V usage is TRBV2 and J usage is TRBJ2-1; with no DNA, the TCRdb D assignment of TRBD2 cannot be verified. Sequencing used naive CXCR3- CD8+ T cells from blood. Subset in this sample: CD45RO-CCR7+CD27+CD95- naive CD8+ T cells lacking CXCR3 (TNR3-). The sequence was obtained from a human donor in good health. Some clones in this sample may be carry-over from other donors' samples. CDR3 sequence: CASSEMGRPSSYNEQFF.